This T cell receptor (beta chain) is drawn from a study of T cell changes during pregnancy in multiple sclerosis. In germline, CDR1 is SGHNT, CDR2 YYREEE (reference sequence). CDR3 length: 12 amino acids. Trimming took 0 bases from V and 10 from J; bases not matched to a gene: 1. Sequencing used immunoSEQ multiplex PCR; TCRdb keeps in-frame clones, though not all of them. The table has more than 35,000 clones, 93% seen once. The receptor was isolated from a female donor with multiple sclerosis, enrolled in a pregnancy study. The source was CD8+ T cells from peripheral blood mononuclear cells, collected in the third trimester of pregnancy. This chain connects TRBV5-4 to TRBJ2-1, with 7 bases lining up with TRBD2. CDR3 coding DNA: TGTGCCAGCAGCTTGGGTAGCGGGGAGCAGTTCTTC. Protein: CASSLGSGEQFF.